The entry below gives a single TCR beta chain sequence along with its context. Its antigen remains unknown. Using immunoSEQ multiplex PCR, the repertoire was profiled, and TCRdb retains in-frame clones only, with some absent. The repertoire includes 25,000 or so clones, roughly 76% of them detected once, and roughly 20% sits in the top ten. Before the COVID-19 pandemic, during about 2011-2019, CD4+ T cells were taken from unexposed donors. Isolation of CD4+ T cells took place after about 10 days in culture. CDR3 length: 14 amino acids. Looked up from germline, CDR1 is MNHNS and CDR2 is SASEGT. V was clipped by 4 bases and J by 5 bases; unmatched bases: 6. This record belongs to a study of CD4 T cells in relation to SARS-CoV-2 and coronaviruses.

The TCR sequence derives from a human donor in good health. This chain uses TRBV6-1 with TRBJ1-2, with 8 nucleotides matching TRBD1. The sequencing sample was made of CD4+ T cells from PBMCs, cultured in vitro. DNA of the CDR3: TGTGCCAGCAGTGGGACAGGGCAAGAATATGGCTACACCTTC. Translation: CASSGTGQEYGYTF.